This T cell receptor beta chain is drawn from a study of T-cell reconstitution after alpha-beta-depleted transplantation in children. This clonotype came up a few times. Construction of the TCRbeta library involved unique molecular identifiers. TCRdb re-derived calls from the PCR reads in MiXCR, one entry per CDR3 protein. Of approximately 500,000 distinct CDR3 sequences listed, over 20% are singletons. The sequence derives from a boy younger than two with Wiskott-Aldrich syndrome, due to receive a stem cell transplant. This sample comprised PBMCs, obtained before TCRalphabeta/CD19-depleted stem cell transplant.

This CDR3 is CASSSPREGSWYGYTF. CDR3 nucleotide sequence: TGTGCCAGCAGCTCGCCAAGGGAGGGAAGTTGGTATGGCTACACCTTC. The chain uses TRBV7-9 and TRBJ1-2; D call uncertain. The length of the CDR3 is 16 residues. The germline CDR1 and CDR2 sequences are SEHNR and FQNEAQ (reference sequence). With 4 bases removed from V and 5 bases from J, the gap between germline ends came to 20 bases.